This T cell receptor (beta chain) was captured in a study of siplizumab effects on memory and regulatory T cells. TCRdb keeps only in-frame clones here, not all; method: immunoSEQ multiplex PCR. The repertoire holds approximately 100,000 clones, around 95% seen once, with roughly 0.15% in the top ten. The J segment lost 3 bases and the V segment lost 4 bases, leaving 5 bases of the junction unmatched. CDR3 length: 15 residues. Germline CDR1 KGHSH, CDR2 LQKENI. Sequencing input: non-Treg CD4+ T cells sorted from blood. This TCR was recovered from a human donor in good health. This chain connects TRBV18 to TRBJ1-4, with 7 bases lining up with TRBD1. In DNA, the CDR3 is TGTGCCAGCTCACTCGACAGGGTAGCTAATGAAAAACTGTTTTTT. Translation gives CASSLDRVANEKLFF.